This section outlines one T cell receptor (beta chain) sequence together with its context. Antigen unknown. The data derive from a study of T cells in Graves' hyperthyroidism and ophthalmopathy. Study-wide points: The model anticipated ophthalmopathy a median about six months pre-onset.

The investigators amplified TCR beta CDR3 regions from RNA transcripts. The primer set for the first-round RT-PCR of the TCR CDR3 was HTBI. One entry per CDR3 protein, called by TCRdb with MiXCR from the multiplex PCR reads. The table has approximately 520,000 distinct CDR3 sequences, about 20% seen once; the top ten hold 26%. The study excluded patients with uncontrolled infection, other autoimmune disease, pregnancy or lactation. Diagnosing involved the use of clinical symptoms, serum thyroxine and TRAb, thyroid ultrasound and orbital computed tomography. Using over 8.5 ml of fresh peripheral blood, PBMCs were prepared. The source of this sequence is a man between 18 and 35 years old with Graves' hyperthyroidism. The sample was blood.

CDR3 in DNA: TGTGCCTGGAGTGTAATCGGGAACACTGAAGCTTTCTTT. Protein: CAWSVIGNTEAFF. The chain is built from TRBV30 and TRBJ1-1; D ambiguous. There are 13 residues in the CDR3. The V end lost 0 bases, the J end lost 1 base, and 6 bases lay between the germline ends. Germline-derived CDR1 and CDR2 are GTSNPN and SVGIG (reference sequence). The full variable domain, its missing parts supplied by reference TRBV30 and TRBJ1-1, is SQTIHQWPATLVQPVGSPLSLECTVEGTSNPNLYWYRQAAGRGLQLLFYSVGIGQISSEVPQNLSASRPQDRQFILSSKKLLLSDSGFYLCAWSVIGNTEAFFGQGTRLTVV.